The sequence of this T cell receptor beta chain was determined in a study of blood T cell repertoires in COVID-19. Generated by immunoSEQ multiplex PCR, the TCRdb table keeps only in-frame clones and is missing some. The sample has 200,000 to 250,000 clones, about 90% seen once. The sequenced sample was peripheral blood. The clonotype comes from a man aged 55-75 years with COVID-19, enrolled during active disease.

CDR3 bases: TGCAGCGCCACCCCGGGATTCTACGAGCAGTACTTC. Translated: CSATPGFYEQYF. This chain uses TRBV29-1 with TRBJ2-7, with a weak D call TRBD2 (5 bases). The CDR3 loop spans 12 amino acids. Germline V gives CDR1 SQVTM, CDR2 ANQGSEA. V shed 7 bases and J shed 3 bases, with 13 bases lying between them.